The 15 T cell receptor beta chains presented below share a single source sample, sequenced in a study of blood T cell repertoires in COVID-19. Method: immunoSEQ multiplex PCR; TCRdb's copy keeps in-frame clones and lacks some. The table lists about 210,000 clones, approximately 90% of them singletons. Sequenced: PBMCs or T cells enriched from blood (not recorded which). These receptors were collected from a man between 18 and 35 years old with acute COVID-19.

The chain uses TRBV2 and TRBJ2-5; 12 nucleotides agree with TRBD1. Germline assignment: CDR1 SNHLY and CDR2 FYNNEI. Unmatched junction bases numbered 12, after V lost 3 bases and J lost 1 base. The CDR3 contains 19 residues. The CDR3 region has the DNA TGTGCCAGCAGTGAGAAAGGTGGGACAGGGGGCTCTAGCCAAGAGACCCAGTACTTC. Encoded protein: CASSEKGGTGGSSQETQYF.

The chain links TRBV6-2 or TRBV6-3 to TRBJ1-2; D gene ambiguous. Trimming shortened V by 3 bases and J by 2 bases, and 19 bases separated the two germline ends. The CDR3 loop spans 17 amino acids. The germline gives CDR1 MNHEY, CDR2 SVGEGT. CDR3: CASSYHFDTWANYGYTF. Written as DNA, the CDR3 is TGTGCCAGCAGTTATCATTTCGACACTTGGGCCAACTATGGCTACACCTTC.

CDR3 sequence: CASSLRGLSGREKLFF. The CDR3 DNA reads as TGTGCCAGCAGTCTTAGAGGGTTGAGCGGGAGGGAAAAACTGTTTTTT. This chain connects TRBV28 to TRBJ1-4; D gene unclear. This CDR3 is built from 16 residues. V gave up 5 bases and J gave up 8 bases, with 21 bases separating them. Germline CDR1 MDHEN, CDR2 SYDVKM. Filled out from reference TRBV28 and TRBJ1-4, the complete variable domain reads DVKVTQSSRYLVKRTGEKVFLECVQDMDHENMFWYRQDPGLGLRLIYFSYDVKMKEKGDIPEGYSVSREKKERFSLILESASTNQTSMYLCASSLRGLSGREKLFFGSGTQLSVL.

This chain links TRBV30 with TRBJ2-5, with a tentative D call TRBD2 (6 bases). Trimming removed 0 bases at V and 3 bases at J, with 8 bases between. Germline CDR1 and CDR2: GTSNPN and SVGIG (reference sequence). The length of the CDR3 is 13 residues. CDR3 sequence (DNA): TGTGCCTGGAGTGTCGGGACTGAAGAGACCCAGTACTTC. Its protein is CAWSVGTEETQYF.

The rearrangement uses TRBV5-8 and TRBJ2-2, with TRBD1 as a possible D gene (6 bases). Trimming removed 0 bases at V and 6 bases at J, with 12 bases between. The CDR3 covers 15 residues. Germline V lookup: CDR1 SGHTS, CDR2 YDEGEE. The CDR3 DNA follows: TGTGCCAGCAGCTTGGGACCCCAGGGGCCCGGGGAGCTGTTTTTT. It specifies CASSLGPQGPGELFF. Drawing the rest from reference TRBV5-8 and TRBJ2-2, the complete variable domain is EAGVTQSPTHLIKTRGQQATLRCSPISGHTSVYWYQQALGLGLQFLLWYDEGEERNRGNFPPRFSGRQFPNYSSELNVNALELEDSALYLCASSLGPQGPGELFFGEGSRLTVL.

The gene calls are TRBV28 and TRBJ2-2, with 9 bases matching TRBD1. Germline loops: CDR1 MDHEN, CDR2 SYDVKM. J lost 3 bases, V lost 5 bases, and 7 bases had no gene match. CDR3 length: 16 amino acids. The CDR3 bases are TGTGCCAGCAGTGCCGGGACAGGGTTTTACACCGGGGAGCTGTTTTTT. This codes for CASSAGTGFYTGELFF.

This chain's CDR3 is CASSTSGTSGLSDTQYF. The CDR3 bases are TGTGCCAGCAGCACAAGCGGGACTAGCGGCCTTTCAGATACGCAGTATTTT. The chain couples TRBV7-9 to TRBJ2-3, with 11 bases identical to TRBD2. Losses at the gene ends were 5 bases for V and 4 bases for J; bases not matched to a gene: 11. The CDR3 spans 17 residues. CDR1 is SEHNR, CDR2 FQNEAQ, per germline (reference sequence).

V usage is TRBV2 and J usage is TRBJ1-5; 7 bases are shared with TRBD1. Per germline, CDR1 SNHLY and CDR2 FYNNEI. The CDR3 has 16 residues. The J segment lost 4 bases and the V segment lost 0 bases, leaving 6 bases of the junction unmatched. Here the CDR3 reads CASSEARTGINQPQHF. CDR3 sequence (DNA): TGTGCCAGCAGTGAAGCGCGGACAGGAATAAATCAGCCCCAGCATTTT.

The V call is TRBV12-3 or TRBV12-4, the J call TRBJ1-1; D perhaps matches TRBD1 (5 bases). The CDR3 has 13 residues. The V end lost 6 bases, the J end lost 7 bases, and 15 bases lay between the germline ends. CDR3 nucleotide sequence: TGTGCCAGCAGGAAAATAGGACAAGATGAAGCTTTCTTT. Its translation: CASRKIGQDEAFF.

This chain joins TRBV6-1 and TRBJ2-3, with D possibly matching TRBD2 (6 bases). The CDR3 has 16 amino acids. V was shortened by 1 base and J by 6 bases, with 17 bases between the two germline ends. The germline gives CDR1 MNHNS, CDR2 SASEGT. DNA of the CDR3: TGTGCCAGCAGTGAAGTTTCAGGGACTGTTGCGGATACGCAGTATTTT. Translating it yields CASSEVSGTVADTQYF.

This clone was observed a few times. The V gene is TRBV11-2, the J gene TRBJ2-1; D is undetermined. The V and J ends lost 3 bases and 6 bases respectively, with 12 bases between them. Germline V gene data show CDR1 as SGHAT and CDR2 as FQNNGV. The CDR3 covers 14 residues. CDR3 loop: CASSLALGLNEQFF. The CDR3 nucleotides read TGTGCCAGCAGCTTGGCGCTAGGCCTCAATGAGCAGTTCTTC.

The chain is built from TRBV14 and TRBJ2-2; D perhaps matches TRBD2 (6 bases). Germline V gene lookup returns CDR1 SGHDN and CDR2 FVKESK. The ends were cut back, 1 base at V and 7 bases at J, with 19 bases in the middle. CDR3 length: 17 amino acids. This chain's CDR3 is CASSQVLWTTQGGELFF. DNA for the CDR3: TGTGCCAGCAGCCAAGTTTTATGGACTACCCAGGGCGGGGAGCTGTTTTTT.

V gene TRBV9 combines with J gene TRBJ2-2; TRBD2 agrees at 9 bases. The CDR3 spans 16 residues. The germline gives CDR1 SGDLS, CDR2 YYNGEE. The V segment lost 4 bases and the J segment 4 bases; nucleotides outside the gene matches: 8. CDR3 residues: CASSTRTSDSTGELFF. In DNA, the CDR3 is TGTGCCAGCAGCACCCGGACTAGCGATAGCACCGGGGAGCTGTTTTTT.

This rearrangement joins TRBV6-6 to TRBJ1-4; a possible D gene is TRBD1 (5 bases). The CDR3 has 16 amino acids. V was shortened by 0 bases and J by 8 bases, with 16 bases between the two germline ends. CDR1 is MNHNY and CDR2 is SVGAGI in the germline V gene (reference sequence). CDR3 sequence reads: CASSYSLSRGSEKLFF. In DNA form, the CDR3 reads TGTGCCAGCAGTTACTCATTGTCAAGGGGCAGCGAAAAACTGTTTTTT.

The genes are TRBV27 and TRBJ2-7; perhaps TRBD2 as D (5 bases). The CDR3 sequence is 13 residues long. Trimming stripped 4 bases from V and 6 bases from J, with 13 bases between. Germline assignment: CDR1 MNHEY and CDR2 SMNVEV (reference sequence). Written as DNA, the CDR3 is TGTGCCAGCAGTTCAGGACGGACTGCCGAGCAGTACTTC. The encoded protein is CASSSGRTAEQYF.